The table lists the clone carrying this TCR beta chain with a few counts. These data are taken from a study of fetal regulatory T cell absence and autoimmunity. The method was immunoSEQ multiplex PCR; TCRdb's version includes in-frame clones alone and lacks a portion of them. Among around 100,000 clones listed, 72% were seen once. The CDR3 sequence is 13 residues long. Germline values: CDR1 SQVTM, CDR2 ANQGSEA. Deletions cut 0 bases from V and 2 bases from J, with 7 bases between. The sequenced sample consisted of pancreas tissue. The chain recombines TRBV29-1 with TRBJ1-2; possible D gene TRBD1, 6 bases. This receptor was obtained from a male donor with IPEX syndrome. CDR3 residues: CSVEEGHNYGYTF. CDR3 sequence (DNA): TGCAGCGTTGAAGAGGGACACAACTATGGCTACACCTTC.